Below, 21 T cell receptor beta chains from the same sample are listed, as sequenced in a study of blood T cell repertoires in COVID-19. Sequenced by immunoSEQ multiplex PCR; TCRdb stores in-frame clones only, minus some. The sample carries 200,000 to 250,000 clones, approximately 78% recorded once. Sequenced: peripheral blood. Receptors were obtained from a woman in her seventies with COVID-19, enrolled during active disease.

This clone was seen a single time. The chain links TRBV24-1 to TRBJ2-7; D perhaps matches TRBD2 (5 bases). V lost 2 bases and J 6 bases, leaving 10 bases between the germline ends. Germline assignment: CDR1 KGHDR and CDR2 SFDVKD. This CDR3 is built from 13 residues. As DNA, the CDR3 is TGTGCCACCAGTGATTCCGGGATGAGCGAGCAGTACTTC. It translates to CATSDSGMSEQYF.

CDR3 nucleotide sequence: TGTGCCAGCATTCGACTAGCGGGGGGGACCCTCTACGAGCAGTACTTC. Translating gives CASIRLAGGTLYEQYF. This chain uses TRBV6-4 with TRBJ2-7; the match to TRBD2 covers 14 bases. V lost 7 bases and J lost 3; bases outside the gene matches: 8. Germline V gene sequence: CDR1 MRHNA, CDR2 SNTAGT. The CDR3 extends over 16 amino acids.

The chain couples TRBV6-2 or TRBV6-3 to TRBJ1-5, with 7 nucleotides matching TRBD1. The CDR3 runs 16 residues. The trim removed 6 bases at V and 2 bases at J, leaving 10 bases unmatched. CDR1 and CDR2 (germline): MNHEY, SVGEGT. The CDR3 is CASSKQGTLGNQPQHF. CDR3 sequence (DNA): TGTGCCAGCAGCAAACAGGGGACGCTGGGCAATCAGCCCCAGCATTTT.

This sequence joins TRBV11-2 and TRBJ2-5; the match to TRBD2 covers 13 bases. Germline assignment: CDR1 SGHAT and CDR2 FQNNGV. This CDR3 is built from 16 residues. J gave up 2 bases and V 4 bases, and 4 bases lay outside the gene matches. This CDR3 reads CASSSGLAGPQETQYF. CDR3 DNA: TGTGCCAGCAGCTCGGGACTAGCGGGACCGCAAGAGACCCAGTACTTC.

The chain links TRBV28 to TRBJ1-5, with 10 bases lining up with TRBD1. V gave up 5 bases and J gave up 6 bases; unmatched junction bases: 4. The CDR3 runs 14 residues. The V gene's germline CDR1 is MDHEN and CDR2 SYDVKM. The CDR3 sequence is CASSTDRGPQPQHF. Here the CDR3 DNA reads TGTGCCAGCAGTACAGACAGGGGGCCTCAGCCCCAGCATTTT.

A note on this clone: This sample includes further DNA sequences coding for the same CDR3. This chain links TRBV2 with TRBJ1-3; 7 nucleotides agree with TRBD1. This CDR3 contains 14 residues. The germline V gene has CDR1 SNHLY and CDR2 FYNNEI. V was clipped by 5 bases and J by 2 bases; unmatched bases: 3. The DNA of the CDR3 is TGTGCCAGCAGTAGGGACAGAGCTGGAAACACCATATATTTT. It yields the protein CASSRDRAGNTIYF. Full variable domain (rest looked up from reference TRBV2 and TRBJ1-3): EPEVTQTPSHQVTQMGQEVILRCVPISNHLYFYWYRQILGQKVEFLVSFYNNEISEKSEIFDDQFSVERPDGSNFTLKIRSTKLEDSAMYFCASSRDRAGNTIYFGEGSWLTVV.

This chain links TRBV5-6 with TRBJ2-1; D gene unclear. Germline lookup yields CDR1 SGHDT and CDR2 YYEEEE. The CDR3 runs to 11 residues. V shed 2 bases and J shed 10 bases, with 7 bases lying between them. The CDR3 DNA reads as TGTGCCAGCAGCTTTCGCCGGGAGCAGTTCTTC. Translated: CASSFRREQFF.

The genes are TRBV7-9 and TRBJ1-5; 8 bases fit TRBD1. The CDR3 runs 15 residues. In germline, CDR1 is SEHNR, CDR2 FQNEAQ (reference sequence). V shed 3 bases, J shed 1 base, and the junction held 2 bases outside the gene matches. The CDR3 loop is CASSFGTGSNQPQHF. The CDR3 DNA reads as TGTGCCAGCAGCTTCGGGACAGGCAGCAATCAGCCCCAGCATTTT.

J is TRBJ2-3 and V is TRBV5-4, with D unclear. Germline V gene lookup returns CDR1 SGHNT and CDR2 YYREEE (reference sequence). CDR3 length: 13 amino acids. Trimming left V 4 bases short and J 3 bases short, with 9 bases between. CDR3 loop: CASSRSWTDTQYF. The CDR3 nucleotides read TGTGCCAGCAGCCGGTCGTGGACAGATACGCAGTATTTT.

V and J are TRBV3-1 (or the pseudogene TRBV3-2) and TRBJ1-1; D may be TRBD1 (6 bases). The CDR3 spans 15 residues. Germline CDR1 LGHDT, CDR2 YNNKEL (reference sequence). V was shortened by 0 bases and J by 1 base, with 9 bases between the two germline ends. CDR3 sequence (DNA): TGTGCCAGCAGCCAAGATAACAGGGCGAACACTGAAGCTTTCTTT. It translates to CASSQDNRANTEAFF.

The chain uses TRBV28 and TRBJ2-1; 8 positions match TRBD2. Germline loops: CDR1 MDHEN, CDR2 SYDVKM. The CDR3 length is 17 residues. V lost 3 bases to trimming and J lost 4 bases; unmatched junction nucleotides: 11. In DNA form, the CDR3 reads TGTGCCAGCAGTTTCGACGGGCTAGCGGGCACATACAATGAGCAGTTCTTC. Translation gives CASSFDGLAGTYNEQFF.

This chain connects TRBV9 to TRBJ2-2, with TRBD2 matching over 7 bases. Germline trimming cut 3 bases from V and 6 bases from J; bases unmatched to any gene: 11. This CDR3 spans 16 amino acids. Looked up from germline, CDR1 is SGDLS and CDR2 is YYNGEE. CDR3 DNA sequence: TGTGCCAGCAGCGCCACCGGGGGGAGGGTGTCCGGGGAGCTGTTTTTT. It codes for CASSATGGRVSGELFF.

The chain couples TRBV14 to TRBJ2-3; TRBD1 aligns across 8 bases. This CDR3 contains 14 residues. CDR1 SGHDN and CDR2 FVKESK come from the germline V gene. The J segment lost 6 bases and the V segment lost 6 bases, leaving 8 bases of the junction unmatched. Written as DNA, the CDR3 is TGTGCCAGCAGGATGACAGGGGACCCCGATACGCAGTATTTT. Translation: CASRMTGDPDTQYF.

V gene TRBV2 combines with J gene TRBJ1-5; 8 positions agree with TRBD1. V shed 6 bases, J shed 4 bases, and the junction held 5 bases outside the gene matches. The CDR3 extends over 14 amino acids. Per germline, CDR1 SNHLY and CDR2 FYNNEI. The CDR3: CASRVDRANQPQHF. The CDR3 nucleotides are TGTGCCAGCAGGGTGGACAGGGCGAATCAGCCCCAGCATTTT. The full variable domain, rest sourced from reference TRBV2 and TRBJ1-5, is EPEVTQTPSHQVTQMGQEVILRCVPISNHLYFYWYRQILGQKVEFLVSFYNNEISEKSEIFDDQFSVERPDGSNFTLKIRSTKLEDSAMYFCASRVDRANQPQHFGDGTRLSIL.

CDR3 amino acids: CASSFPRGGGETEAFF. In DNA, the CDR3 is TGTGCCAGCAGTTTTCCCCGGGGCGGGGGCGAGACTGAAGCTTTCTTT. The V call is TRBV28, the J call TRBJ1-1; D is perhaps TRBD1 (6 bases). V was trimmed by 3 bases and J by 5 bases, leaving 19 bases between them. From germline, CDR1 is MDHEN and CDR2 SYDVKM. The CDR3 is 16 residues long.

The rearrangement links TRBV3-1 (or the pseudogene TRBV3-2) to TRBJ2-7; 8 nucleotides align to TRBD2. This CDR3 contains 15 residues. V was clipped by 7 bases and J by 2 bases; unmatched bases: 10. Germline V gene data show CDR1 as LGHDT and CDR2 as YNNKEL (reference sequence). CDR3 sequence: CASKPLAGRAYEQYF. The CDR3 bases are TGTGCCAGCAAACCTTTAGCGGGACGAGCCTACGAGCAGTACTTC.

The rearrangement joins TRBV6-2 or TRBV6-3 to TRBJ1-5; 8 bases align to TRBD1. The CDR3 totals 16 residues. CDR1 is MNHEY, CDR2 SVGEGT, per germline. V lost 2 bases to trimming and J lost 2 bases; unmatched junction nucleotides: 5. The CDR3 DNA reads TGTGCCAGCAGTTACGGCCAGGGGGCGCGCAATCAGCCCCAGCATTTT. Protein product: CASSYGQGARNQPQHF.

This clone has only a few counts. J is TRBJ1-2 and V is TRBV6-2 or TRBV6-3; D may be TRBD1 (6 bases). The CDR3 contains 12 residues. Germline V gives CDR1 MNHEY, CDR2 SVGEGT. The V and J ends lost 6 bases and 4 bases respectively, with 9 bases between them. CDR3 protein: CASSQTGYGYTF. The DNA for the CDR3 is TGTGCCAGCAGCCAGACAGGCTATGGCTACACCTTC.

This rearrangement joins TRBV4-1 to TRBJ2-1; 10 positions agree with TRBD2. V lost 0 bases and J lost 10; bases outside the gene matches: 15. This CDR3 is built from 18 residues. CDR1 is MGHRA, CDR2 YSYEKL, per germline. CDR3 in amino acids: CASSQDRTWLAGVGEQFF. As DNA, the CDR3 is TGCGCCAGCAGCCAAGATAGGACTTGGCTAGCGGGAGTCGGGGAGCAGTTCTTC.

J is TRBJ1-3 and V is TRBV7-6; no reliable D call. CDR3 length: 16 amino acids. Germline assignment: CDR1 SGHVS and CDR2 FNYEAQ. The V end lost 5 bases, the J end lost 0 bases, and 14 bases lay between the germline ends. In nucleotides, the CDR3 is TGTGCCAGCAGCGGAGGACGGTCGAGCTCTGGAAACACCATATATTTT. Amino acid sequence: CASSGGRSSSGNTIYF.

CDR3 nucleotide sequence: TGCAGCGTCTCCACGGGCGGGAGCTCCTACAATGAGCAGTTCTTC. Its protein is CSVSTGGSSYNEQFF. The chain links TRBV29-1 to TRBJ2-1; TRBD2 matches 7 bases. The CDR3 runs to 15 residues. V trimming: 6 bases; J trimming: 0 bases; junction bases outside the gene matches: 8. Germline V lookup: CDR1 SQVTM, CDR2 ANQGSEA.